This T cell receptor (beta chain) was observed in a study of blood T cell repertoires in COVID-19. Turning to the study itself: From the United States, Italy and Spain came samples of acute and convalescent COVID-19.

There are 15 residues in the CDR3. Trimming took 10 bases from V and 2 from J, leaving 18 bases between them. In germline, CDR1 is LNHDA, CDR2 SQIVND (reference sequence). TCRdb's copy holds only in-frame clones and misses some; the assay was immunoSEQ multiplex PCR. The sample consists of around 250,000 clones, 70% to 90% of them appearing once. The source of this sequence is a woman aged 30 to 39 with active or convalescent COVID-19. This chain joins TRBV19 and TRBJ1-3; no clear D gene. The sample consisted of peripheral blood. This CDR3 reads CATSITTAAGNTIYF. The CDR3 nucleotides read TGTGCCACCTCTATAACTACAGCGGCTGGAAACACCATATATTTT.